The 28 T cell receptor beta chains below come from one sample, sequenced in a study of cytomegalovirus exposure and HLA in healthy donors. PCR used 60 Vbeta primers and 13 Jbeta primers. Sequencing was performed with immunoSEQ multiplex PCR; in TCRdb, only in-frame clones are kept and a portion is missing. The table lists about 88,000 clones, roughly 84% of them singletons. Sequenced: PBMCs. Receptors originate from a young man in good health and CMV-seronegative.

V usage is TRBV9 and J usage is TRBJ1-2; 8 bases agree with TRBD1. This CDR3 is 14 amino acids long. With V trimmed by 1 base and J by 3 bases, 2 bases remained unmatched. CDR1 SGDLS and CDR2 YYNGEE come from the germline V gene. In DNA, the CDR3 is TGTGCCAGCAGCGTATCAGGGGGCGACTATGGCTACACCTTC. Its protein is CASSVSGGDYGYTF.

V usage is TRBV27 and J usage is TRBJ1-1; possibly TRBD1 for D (6 bases). The germline gives CDR1 MNHEY, CDR2 SMNVEV (reference sequence). The CDR3 consists of 14 residues. V lost 5 bases, J lost 4 bases, and 14 bases lay in between. DNA for the CDR3: TGTGCCAGCAGTGTACAGGGATTAGGCACTGAAGCTTTCTTT. Translation: CASSVQGLGTEAFF.

The chain couples TRBV9 to TRBJ2-1; TRBD2 agrees at 12 bases. The ends lost 2 bases at V and 12 bases at J; junction bases unmatched: 9. CDR1 is SGDLS, CDR2 YYNGEE, per germline. The length of the CDR3 is 15 residues. The CDR3 reads CASSVGLAGDPRQFF. The CDR3 nucleotides read TGTGCCAGCAGCGTGGGACTAGCGGGTGACCCACGGCAGTTCTTC.

V gene TRBV6-5 combines with J gene TRBJ2-5, with 10 nucleotides matching TRBD1. The CDR3 sequence is 13 residues long. The J segment lost 11 bases and the V segment lost 6 bases, leaving 9 bases of the junction unmatched. CDR1 and CDR2 (germline): MNHEY, SVGAGI. The CDR3 sequence: CASSPGQGYQQYF. As DNA, the CDR3 is TGTGCCAGCAGCCCGGGACAGGGGTATCAGCAGTACTTC.

The chain is built from TRBV5-6 and TRBJ2-2; D call uncertain. The CDR3 covers 13 residues. Germline V gene data show CDR1 as SGHDT and CDR2 as YYEEEE. Trimming stripped 1 base from V and 5 bases from J, with 6 bases between. CDR3 region: CASSLQRTGELFF. CDR3 coding DNA: TGTGCCAGCAGCTTGCAGAGGACCGGGGAGCTGTTTTTT.

The rearrangement uses TRBV11-2 and TRBJ2-7; the D gene is possibly TRBD1 (6 bases). This CDR3 region has 16 residues. The V gene lost 5 bases and the J gene lost 2 bases, with 19 bases spanning the gap. Germline values: CDR1 SGHAT, CDR2 FQNNGV. The CDR3 loop reads CASSMEGTFAAYEQYF. The DNA for the CDR3 is TGTGCCAGCAGCATGGAAGGGACATTCGCGGCCTACGAGCAGTACTTC.

CDR3 sequence reads: CASSPQSGSDQPQHF. CDR3 in DNA: TGTGCCAGCTCACCACAATCAGGGTCGGATCAGCCCCAGCATTTT. J is TRBJ1-5 and V is TRBV18, with D possibly being TRBD1 (5 bases). The CDR3 loop spans 15 amino acids. Germline CDR1 KGHSH, CDR2 LQKENI. V gave up 1 base and J gave up 5 bases, with 12 bases separating them.

CDR3 in amino acids: CASSELGGADTQYF. The CDR3 region has the DNA TGTGCCAGCAGTGAATTGGGGGGTGCAGATACGCAGTATTTT. The chain has TRBV25-1 and TRBJ2-3, with a possible D match to TRBD2 (6 bases). Per germline, CDR1 MGHDK and CDR2 SYGVNS. The CDR3 extends over 14 amino acids. V was pared by 1 base and J by 4 bases, with 9 bases between.

This chain links TRBV29-1 with TRBJ2-1; D may be TRBD2 (6 bases). Deletions cut 1 base from V and 0 bases from J, with 19 bases between. CDR3 length: 18 residues. Germline V gives CDR1 SQVTM, CDR2 ANQGSEA. CDR3 in amino acids: CSVEGEVGGSSSYNEQFF. CDR3 bases: TGCAGCGTTGAAGGAGAAGTTGGGGGGTCGAGCTCCTACAATGAGCAGTTCTTC.

The chain employs TRBV2 and TRBJ1-5; D possibly corresponds to TRBD1 (6 bases). Germline V CDR1 and CDR2: SNHLY, FYNNEI. Trimming pared 7 bases from V and 0 bases from J, leaving 13 bases between. The CDR3 runs to 15 residues. In DNA form, the CDR3 reads TGTGCCAGCACCATGGGGGCGGGTAGCAATCAGCCCCAGCATTTT. It yields the protein CASTMGAGSNQPQHF. The whole variable domain, filled in from reference TRBV2 and TRBJ1-5, reads EPEVTQTPSHQVTQMGQEVILRCVPISNHLYFYWYRQILGQKVEFLVSFYNNEISEKSEIFDDQFSVERPDGSNFTLKIRSTKLEDSAMYFCASTMGAGSNQPQHFGDGTRLSIL.

The chain recombines TRBV6-4 with TRBJ2-1; 7 nucleotides agree with TRBD1. This CDR3 spans 15 amino acids. Germline CDR1 MRHNA, CDR2 SNTAGT. V trimming: 5 bases; J trimming: 0 bases; junction bases outside the gene matches: 4. The CDR3 DNA follows: TGTGCCAGCAGTTTAGACAGGGTCTCCTACAATGAGCAGTTCTTC. Protein: CASSLDRVSYNEQFF.

This chain joins TRBV29-1 and TRBJ2-2; perhaps TRBD1 as D (6 bases). Deletions cut 2 bases from V and 8 bases from J, with 12 bases between. This CDR3 spans 13 amino acids. Looked up from germline, CDR1 is SQVTM and CDR2 is ANQGSEA. CDR3 residues: CSVETGMAGELFF. Written as DNA, the CDR3 is TGCAGCGTTGAAACAGGGATGGCGGGGGAGCTGTTTTTT.

V usage is TRBV4-1 and J usage is TRBJ1-3; perhaps TRBD1 as D (5 bases). This CDR3 has 15 amino acids. V dropped 0 bases and J dropped 9 bases, with 15 bases sitting between them. CDR1 MGHRA and CDR2 YSYEKL come from the germline V gene. CDR3 protein: CASSQDRGARSTIYF. The CDR3 bases are TGCGCCAGCAGCCAAGATCGTGGGGCTAGAAGCACCATATATTTT.

Comments on this clone: Germline is not matched at one junction end, which may reflect a read error. Within the sample, other DNA sequences also encode this same CDR3. The chain uses TRBV5-1 and TRBJ2-7, with TRBD2 matching over 9 bases. Per germline, CDR1 SGHRS and CDR2 YFSETQ. This CDR3 contains 18 residues. The CDR3 DNA reads TGCGCCAGCAGCTTGGGGTTAGCGGGGGCTTCCCATCCCTACGAACAGTACTTC. Its translation is CASSLGLAGASHPYEQYF.

V and J are TRBV4-1 and TRBJ1-4; D uncertain. Germline CDR1 reads MGHRA; CDR2 reads YSYEKL. Trimming took 4 bases from V and 2 from J, leaving 14 bases between them. CDR3 size: 16 residues. CDR3 loop: CASSLKEGATNEKLFF. The CDR3 DNA is TGCGCCAGCAGCCTCAAGGAGGGAGCGACTAATGAAAAACTGTTTTTT.

The chain employs TRBV5-4 and TRBJ2-7, with D unresolved. The CDR3 is 14 residues long. Trimming took off 5 bases at V and 2 bases at J, with 14 bases between the two ends. Looked up from germline, CDR1 is SGHNT and CDR2 is YYREEE (reference sequence). The CDR3 sequence is CASSRLTAPYEQYF. The CDR3 DNA reads as TGTGCCAGCAGTCGTTTAACAGCTCCCTACGAGCAGTACTTC. The full variable domain, in which reference TRBV5-4 and TRBJ2-7 provide the parts outside the CDR3, is ETGVTQSPTHLIKTRGQQVTLRCSSQSGHNTVSWYQQALGQGPQFIFQYYREEENGRGNFPPRFSGLQFPNYSSELNVNALELDDSALYLCASSRLTAPYEQYFGPGTRLTVT.

This chain joins TRBV27 and TRBJ2-2, with 8 bases aligning to TRBD1. J was trimmed by 0 bases and V by 8 bases; bases with no gene match: 2. CDR3 length equals 14 residues. The germline V gene encodes CDR1 MNHEY and CDR2 SMNVEV (reference sequence). The CDR3 DNA is TGTGCCAGCCAGGGGGCCCCGAACACCGGGGAGCTGTTTTTT. This encodes CASQGAPNTGELFF.

V is TRBV5-1 and J is TRBJ2-5, with TRBD2 matching 8 bases. The CDR3 loop spans 15 amino acids. J lost 0 bases, V lost 5 bases, and 6 bases had no gene match. Germline loops: CDR1 SGHRS, CDR2 YFSETQ. The CDR3 DNA sequence: TGCGCCAGCAGTCGTAGCGGGGACTACCAAGAGACCCAGTACTTC. Protein: CASSRSGDYQETQYF. The variable domain in full, completed from reference TRBV5-1 and TRBJ2-5, reads KAGVTQTPRYLIKTRGQQVTLSCSPISGHRSVSWYQQTPGQGLQFLFEYFSETQRNKGNFPGRFSGRQFSNSRSEMNVSTLELGDSALYLCASSRSGDYQETQYFGPGTRLLVL.

This clone came up a few times. The V gene is TRBV6-5, the J gene TRBJ2-2; TRBD2 agrees at 8 bases. The CDR3 is 14 amino acids. Germline-derived CDR1 and CDR2 are MNHEY and SVGAGI. The V gene end was trimmed by 6 bases and the J gene end by 5 bases; junction bases not matched to a gene: 5. DNA for the CDR3: TGTGCCAGCAGCTACGGGGGGGAGACCGGGGAGCTGTTTTTT. It encodes CASSYGGETGELFF.

This chain links TRBV7-7 with TRBJ1-2, with unresolved D. Trimming removed 2 bases at V and 5 bases at J, with 24 bases between. The CDR3 spans 18 residues. The germline V gene encodes CDR1 SSHAT and CDR2 FNYEAQ (reference sequence). CDR3 sequence: CASSLFWQCTLGPYGYTF. The DNA for the CDR3 is TGTGCCAGCAGCTTATTTTGGCAGTGTACCCTGGGCCCGTATGGCTACACCTTC.

V usage is TRBV28 and J usage is TRBJ2-7; D perhaps matches TRBD1 (5 bases). V lost 1 base and J lost 3, with 13 bases in between. Germline V lookup: CDR1 MDHEN, CDR2 SYDVKM. This CDR3 is 15 amino acids long. CDR3 in DNA: TGTGCCAGCAGTTTATTCCCAGGGATGGGCTACGAGCAGTACTTC. Protein product: CASSLFPGMGYEQYF.

The gene calls are TRBV28 and TRBJ2-7, with 9 positions matching TRBD1. Germline V CDR1 and CDR2: MDHEN, SYDVKM. This CDR3 contains 14 residues. V trimming: 6 bases; J trimming: 4 bases; junction bases outside the gene matches: 7. This chain's CDR3 is CASRPPDRGYEQYF. DNA of the CDR3: TGTGCCAGCAGACCTCCCGACAGGGGGTACGAGCAGTACTTC.

The rearrangement uses TRBV5-1 and TRBJ2-7, with 7 bases lining up with TRBD1. CDR1 is SGHRS and CDR2 is YFSETQ in the germline V gene. There are 16 residues in the CDR3. Trimming removed 4 bases from V and 3 bases from J; junction bases left unmatched: 13. Here the CDR3 DNA reads TGCGCCAGCAGCATCACTACCGGGACAGAATACTACGAGCAGTACTTC. Protein product: CASSITTGTEYYEQYF.

For the CDR3, the DNA is TGTGCCAGTACGAACCAGGGAAATCAGCCCCAGCATTTT. It yields the protein CASTNQGNQPQHF. The chain recombines TRBV19 with TRBJ1-5; possible D gene TRBD1, 5 bases. This CDR3 is built from 13 residues. V lost 7 bases and J 4 bases, leaving 11 bases between the germline ends. CDR1 is LNHDA, CDR2 SQIVND, per germline (reference sequence). Drawing the rest from reference TRBV19 and TRBJ1-5, the complete variable domain is DGGITQSPKYLFRKEGQNVTLSCEQNLNHDAMYWYRQDPGQGLRLIYYSQIVNDFQKGDIAEGYSVSREKKESFPLTVTSAQKNPTAFYLCASTNQGNQPQHFGDGTRLSIL.

The genes are TRBV19 and TRBJ2-1; 7 bases fit TRBD1. Per the germline V gene, CDR1 is LNHDA and CDR2 is SQIVND (reference sequence). The junction had 14 bases not matched to a gene; V was cut back by 7 bases and J by 8 bases. The CDR3 has 15 amino acids. CDR3 residues: CASTSVDRIEDEQFF. For the CDR3, the DNA is TGTGCCAGTACCTCCGTGGACAGGATTGAGGATGAGCAGTTCTTC. Filled out from reference TRBV19 and TRBJ2-1, the complete variable domain reads DGGITQSPKYLFRKEGQNVTLSCEQNLNHDAMYWYRQDPGQGLRLIYYSQIVNDFQKGDIAEGYSVSREKKESFPLTVTSAQKNPTAFYLCASTSVDRIEDEQFFGPGTRLTVL.

The chain recombines TRBV30 with TRBJ1-6; D remains ambiguous. Germline V gene lookup returns CDR1 GTSNPN and CDR2 SVGIG (reference sequence). The CDR3 covers 12 residues. Trimming removed 3 bases at V and 5 bases at J, with 5 bases between. CDR3 region: CAWSPNNSPLHF. The CDR3 nucleotides read TGTGCCTGGAGCCCCAATAATTCACCCCTCCACTTT. Variable domain in full (rest from reference TRBV30 and TRBJ1-6): SQTIHQWPATLVQPVGSPLSLECTVEGTSNPNLYWYRQAAGRGLQLLFYSVGIGQISSEVPQNLSASRPQDRQFILSSKKLLLSDSGFYLCAWSPNNSPLHFGNGTRLTVT.

This sequence joins TRBV6-5 and TRBJ2-7, with D perhaps matching TRBD1 (6 bases). CDR1 and CDR2 from the germline V gene are MNHEY and SVGAGI. The V end lost 6 bases, the J end lost 3 bases, and 15 bases lay between the germline ends. CDR3 size: 14 residues. The CDR3 DNA reads as TGTGCCAGCAGAACCGGGACACCTAACTACGAGCAGTACTTC. It codes for CASRTGTPNYEQYF.

The CDR3 protein is CASERGGKETQYF. Here the CDR3 DNA reads TGTGCCTCCGAACGGGGGGGGAAAGAGACCCAGTACTTC. The gene calls are TRBV30 and TRBJ2-5, with 8 bases matching TRBD2. V lost 7 bases to trimming and J lost 3 bases; unmatched junction nucleotides: 7. CDR1 and CDR2 (germline): GTSNPN, SVGIG (reference sequence). The CDR3 is 13 residues long.